This T cell receptor beta chain was profiled in a study of T cell responses to AZD1222 COVID-19 vaccine. Notes on the study in general: Females made up more of the donors, who were largely white British, and clonal diversity may have come out too low.

Trimming at V came to 3 bases and at J to 2 bases, leaving 0 bases not matched to a gene. The CDR3 is made up of 15 amino acids. CDR1 MDHEN and CDR2 SYDVKM come from the germline V gene. Worth noting for this clone: Its antigen remains unknown.

Assay used: immunoSEQ multiplex PCR; TCRdb lists only in-frame clones, some missing. The table lists 100,000 to 120,000 clones, around 85% of them singletons. The specimen was peripheral blood, collected on day 0 of AZD1222 vaccination. This receptor was identified in an adult in good health. The chain combines TRBV28 with TRBJ2-1; TRBD2 aligns across 11 bases. The CDR3 spells CASSLGLAAYNEQFF. The CDR3 DNA follows: TGTGCCAGCAGTTTGGGACTAGCGGCCTACAATGAGCAGTTCTTC.